This is a list of T cell receptor beta chains from one sample in a study of T cells after yellow fever vaccination. From the 5' RACE reads, TCRdb called clonotypes with MiXCR, one entry per CDR3 protein. The sample lists approximately 550,000 distinct CDR3 sequences; approximately 15% were seen once. Sequencing used PBMCs, obtained on the day of the yellow fever booster vaccination. These receptors came from a man aged 25 to 45 who received the YFV17D yellow fever vaccine. Each CDR3 is given with its conserved first and last residue. D genes are given only for firm matches. Rows may omit the clone size; those that give it use once, few, many or a size class.

v_call,clone_size,j_call,d_call,cdr3_nt,cdr3_aa
TRBV5-5,-,TRBJ1-2,-,TGTGCCAGCAGCTTGGAGGAGGGAGGGATAAGCAACTATGGCTACACCTTC,CASSLEEGGISNYGYTF
TRBV12-3/TRBV12-4,many,TRBJ1-1,TRBD1,TGTGCCAGCAGTTTTAGCCCGACAGGGAAGGCTTTCTTT,CASSFSPTGKAFF
TRBV12-3/TRBV12-4,-,TRBJ1-5,-,TGTGCCAGCAGTTTTATAGGGAGCAATAATCAGCCCCAGCATTTT,CASSFIGSNNQPQHF
TRBV4-3,-,TRBJ2-7,-,TGCGCCAGCAGCCAAGATAGCCGACCGGGCTACGAGCAGTACTTC,CASSQDSRPGYEQYF
TRBV7-2,-,TRBJ2-4,-,TGTGCCAGCAGCTTAGCACAGAAAAACATTCAGTACTTC,CASSLAQKNIQYF
TRBV30,-,TRBJ2-1,TRBD2,TGTGCCTGGAGCGGCGGGAGGGCCCTCAATGAGCAGTTCTTC,CAWSGGRALNEQFF
TRBV5-1,-,TRBJ2-3,-,TGCGCCAGCAGAGGTACAGCTACAGATACGCAGTATTTT,CASRGTATDTQYF
TRBV11-2,many,TRBJ2-5,-,TGTGCCAGCAGCCGCCGGGCCGAAGAGACCCAGTACTTC,CASSRRAEETQYF
TRBV19,few,TRBJ1-4,-,TGTGCCAGTAGTACCCTCGAAGAAACTAATGAAAAACTGTTTTTT,CASSTLEETNEKLFF
TRBV27,-,TRBJ2-3,TRBD1,TGTGCCAGCAGTTGGGAGACAGGGTCTAGCACAGATACGCAGTATTTT,CASSWETGSSTDTQYF
TRBV6-5,-,TRBJ1-6,-,TGTGCCAGCAGTTACGGTTCAGGGTATAATTCACCCCTCCACTTT,CASSYGSGYNSPLHF
TRBV12-3/TRBV12-4,-,TRBJ1-1,-,TGTGCCAGCAGGTCAAGGATTAGCGGTGAAGCTTTCTTT,CASRSRISGEAFF
TRBV7-9,many,TRBJ2-7,-,TGCGCCAGCAGCTTGGCGGCCGGATACGAGCAGTACTTC,CASSLAAGYEQYF
TRBV7-7,-,TRBJ2-1,TRBD1,TGTGCCAGCAGCCTGAGGACAGGGGGGGTCGGCAATGAGCAGTTCTTC,CASSLRTGGVGNEQFF
TRBV12-3/TRBV12-4,-,TRBJ2-1,-,TGTGCCAGCAGTCCGCCCCCGTCATACAATGAGCAGTTCTTC,CASSPPPSYNEQFF
TRBV5-1,-,TRBJ2-3,TRBD2,TGCGCCAGCAGCCGGACTAGCGGGAGAGGAGCAGATACGCAGTATTTT,CASSRTSGRGADTQYF
TRBV3-1,few,TRBJ1-2,-,TGTGCCAGCAGCCCGGATGGAGGAGGTTCCGATGGCTACACCTTC,CASSPDGGGSDGYTF
TRBV10-3,-,TRBJ1-5,-,TGTGCCATCAGTGAGCAACAATGGAATCAGCCCCAGCATTTT,CAISEQQWNQPQHF
TRBV7-2,many,TRBJ2-5,-,TGTGCCAGCAGATACTTGCAAGAGACCCAGTACTTC,CASRYLQETQYF
TRBV20-1,-,TRBJ2-1,TRBD2,TGCAGACCTCACACGGGGGGAGCGCATGTGGAGCAGTTCTTC,CRPHTGGAHVEQFF
TRBV7-2,-,TRBJ2-7,TRBD2,TGTGCCAGCAGCCTCGGGCATGCGGGAGAAGCGCAGTACTTC,CASSLGHAGEAQYF
TRBV5-1,few,TRBJ2-1,TRBD2,TGCGCCAGCAGCTTGAGGCGGGAGAACAATGAGCAGTTCTTC,CASSLRRENNEQFF
TRBV15,-,TRBJ2-2,-,TGTGCCACCAGAGTGGGTCGGGGGGAGCTGTTTTTT,CATRVGRGELFF
TRBV20-1,-,TRBJ2-7,TRBD2,TGCAGTGCCCGACTAGCGGGAGTTGTCGAGCAGTACTTC,CSARLAGVVEQYF
TRBV20-1,few,TRBJ2-1,TRBD2,TGCAGTGCTGCCCCTAGCGGGATGAGAGGAGAGCAGTTCTTC,CSAAPSGMRGEQFF
TRBV7-9,few,TRBJ2-5,-,TGTGCCAGCACCCCACGACAGAACCAAGAGACCCAGTACTTC,CASTPRQNQETQYF
TRBV4-3,few,TRBJ2-1,TRBD2,TGCGCCAGCAGCCAAACCATAGGACTAGCGGGGACTGAGCAGTTCTTC,CASSQTIGLAGTEQFF
TRBV5-1,-,TRBJ2-7,TRBD2,TGCGCCAGCACCCCGGGGGGGACTAGCGGCTACGAGCAGTACTTC,CASTPGGTSGYEQYF
TRBV21-1,-,TRBJ2-7,-,TGTGCCAGCAGCAAGGACCCCTTAATGGCGGGAGGTCCCTACGAGCAGTACTTC,CASSKDPLMAGGPYEQYF
TRBV18,-,TRBJ2-1,-,TGTGCCAGCTCGATCCAAACCGGGGCTTACAATGAGCAGTTCTTC,CASSIQTGAYNEQFF
TRBV7-9,-,TRBJ2-1,-,TGTGCCAGCAGCCGGACGTTCGATGAGCAGTTCTTC,CASSRTFDEQFF
TRBV10-3,-,TRBJ2-1,-,TGTGCCATCACCACCGCAAGGGATGAGCAGTTCTTC,CAITTARDEQFF
TRBV12-3/TRBV12-4,few,TRBJ2-2,TRBD2,TGTGCCAGCAGGAGCGGGAGGGCTAACGGGGAGCTGTTTTTT,CASRSGRANGELFF